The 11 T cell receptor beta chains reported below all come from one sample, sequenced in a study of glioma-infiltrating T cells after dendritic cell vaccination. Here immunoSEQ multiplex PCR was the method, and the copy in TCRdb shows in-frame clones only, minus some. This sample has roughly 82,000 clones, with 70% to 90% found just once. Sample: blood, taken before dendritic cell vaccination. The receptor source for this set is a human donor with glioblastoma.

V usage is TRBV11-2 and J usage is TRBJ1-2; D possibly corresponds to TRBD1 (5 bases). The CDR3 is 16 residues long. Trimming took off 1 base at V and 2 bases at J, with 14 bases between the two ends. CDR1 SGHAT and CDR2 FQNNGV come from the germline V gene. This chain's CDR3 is CASSLVGGGTNYGYTF. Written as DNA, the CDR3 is TGTGCCAGCAGCTTAGTGGGGGGGGGAACAAACTATGGCTACACCTTC.

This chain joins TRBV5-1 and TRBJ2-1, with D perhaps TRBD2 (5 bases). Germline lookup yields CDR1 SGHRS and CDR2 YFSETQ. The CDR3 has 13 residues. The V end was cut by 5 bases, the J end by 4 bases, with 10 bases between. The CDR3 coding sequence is TGCGCCAGCAGTGCGGGTATGTACAATGAGCAGTTCTTC. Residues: CASSAGMYNEQFF.

The CDR3 nucleotides read TGTGCCAGCAGCCCCAGGGCCGGGAGGGACACTGAAGCTTTCTTT. This gives the protein CASSPRAGRDTEAFF. This chain uses TRBV5-5 with TRBJ1-1, with D possibly TRBD1 on 5 matching bases. The CDR3 runs 15 residues. Germline V gene data show CDR1 as SGHKS and CDR2 as YYEKEE (reference sequence). Trimming pared 4 bases from V and 3 bases from J, leaving 16 bases between.

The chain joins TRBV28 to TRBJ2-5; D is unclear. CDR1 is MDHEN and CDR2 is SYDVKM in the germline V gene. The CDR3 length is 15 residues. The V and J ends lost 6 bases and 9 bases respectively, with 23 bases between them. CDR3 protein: CASRVSNQPSGAQYF. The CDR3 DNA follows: TGTGCCAGCAGGGTCAGCAACCAACCCTCCGGAGCCCAGTACTTC. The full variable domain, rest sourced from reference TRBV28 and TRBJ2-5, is DVKVTQSSRYLVKRTGEKVFLECVQDMDHENMFWYRQDPGLGLRLIYFSYDVKMKEKGDIPEGYSVSREKKERFSLILESASTNQTSMYLCASRVSNQPSGAQYFGPGTRLLVL.

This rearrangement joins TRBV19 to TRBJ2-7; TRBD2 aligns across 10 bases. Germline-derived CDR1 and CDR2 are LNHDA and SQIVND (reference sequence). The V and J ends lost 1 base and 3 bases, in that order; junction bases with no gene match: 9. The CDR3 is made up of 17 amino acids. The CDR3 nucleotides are TGTGCCAGTAGTATAGCCCACTCTAGCGGGAGTCTCTACGAGCAGTACTTC. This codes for CASSIAHSSGSLYEQYF. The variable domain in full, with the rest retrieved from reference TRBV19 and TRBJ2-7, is DGGITQSPKYLFRKEGQNVTLSCEQNLNHDAMYWYRQDPGQGLRLIYYSQIVNDFQKGDIAEGYSVSREKKESFPLTVTSAQKNPTAFYLCASSIAHSSGSLYEQYFGPGTRLTVT.

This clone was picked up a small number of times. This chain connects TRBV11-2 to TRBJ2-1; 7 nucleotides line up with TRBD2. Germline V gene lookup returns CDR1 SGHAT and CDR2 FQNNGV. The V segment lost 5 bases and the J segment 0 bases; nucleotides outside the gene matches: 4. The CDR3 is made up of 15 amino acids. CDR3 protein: CASSARTSSYNEQFF. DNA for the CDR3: TGTGCCAGCAGCGCAAGGACTAGCTCCTACAATGAGCAGTTCTTC.

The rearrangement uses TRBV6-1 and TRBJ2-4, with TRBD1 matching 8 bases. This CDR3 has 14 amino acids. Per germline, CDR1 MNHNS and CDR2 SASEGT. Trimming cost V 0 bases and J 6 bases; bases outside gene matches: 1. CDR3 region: CASSEATGGNIQYF. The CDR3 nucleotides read TGTGCCAGCAGTGAAGCCACAGGGGGAAACATTCAGTACTTC.

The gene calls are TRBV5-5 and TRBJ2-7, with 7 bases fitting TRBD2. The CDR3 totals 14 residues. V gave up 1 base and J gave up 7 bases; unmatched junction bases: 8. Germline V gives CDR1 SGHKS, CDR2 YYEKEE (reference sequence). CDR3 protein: CASSLSSGVGEQYF. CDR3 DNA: TGTGCCAGCAGCTTGTCCAGCGGGGTGGGGGAGCAGTACTTC. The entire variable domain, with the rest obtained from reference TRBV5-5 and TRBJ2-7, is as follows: DAGVTQSPTHLIKTRGQQVTLRCSPISGHKSVSWYQQVLGQGPQFIFQYYEKEERGRGNFPDRFSARQFPNYSSELNVNALLLGDSALYLCASSLSSGVGEQYFGPGTRLTVT.

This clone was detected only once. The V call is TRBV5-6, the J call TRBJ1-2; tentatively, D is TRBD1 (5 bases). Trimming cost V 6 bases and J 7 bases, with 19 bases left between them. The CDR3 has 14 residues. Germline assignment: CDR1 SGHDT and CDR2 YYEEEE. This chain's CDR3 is CASTADGGLVGYTF. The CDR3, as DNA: TGTGCCAGCACCGCGGACGGGGGGTTGGTTGGCTACACCTTC. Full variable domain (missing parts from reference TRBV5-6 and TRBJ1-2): DAGVTQSPTHLIKTRGQQVTLRCSPKSGHDTVSWYQQALGQGPQFIFQYYEEEERQRGNFPDRFSGHQFPNYSSELNVNALLLGDSALYLCASTADGGLVGYTFGSGTRLTVV.

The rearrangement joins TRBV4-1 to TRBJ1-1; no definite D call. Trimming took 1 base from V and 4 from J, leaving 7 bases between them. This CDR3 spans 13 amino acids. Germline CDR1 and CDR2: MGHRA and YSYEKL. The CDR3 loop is CASSQAQVTEAFF. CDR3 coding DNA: TGCGCCAGCAGCCAAGCTCAGGTCACTGAAGCTTTCTTT.

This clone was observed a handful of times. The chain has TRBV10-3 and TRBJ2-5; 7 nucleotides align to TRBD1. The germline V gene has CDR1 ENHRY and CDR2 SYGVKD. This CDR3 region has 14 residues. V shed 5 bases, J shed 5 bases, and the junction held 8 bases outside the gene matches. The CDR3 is CAISLGTAQETQYF. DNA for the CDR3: TGTGCCATCAGTTTAGGGACAGCGCAGGAGACCCAGTACTTC.